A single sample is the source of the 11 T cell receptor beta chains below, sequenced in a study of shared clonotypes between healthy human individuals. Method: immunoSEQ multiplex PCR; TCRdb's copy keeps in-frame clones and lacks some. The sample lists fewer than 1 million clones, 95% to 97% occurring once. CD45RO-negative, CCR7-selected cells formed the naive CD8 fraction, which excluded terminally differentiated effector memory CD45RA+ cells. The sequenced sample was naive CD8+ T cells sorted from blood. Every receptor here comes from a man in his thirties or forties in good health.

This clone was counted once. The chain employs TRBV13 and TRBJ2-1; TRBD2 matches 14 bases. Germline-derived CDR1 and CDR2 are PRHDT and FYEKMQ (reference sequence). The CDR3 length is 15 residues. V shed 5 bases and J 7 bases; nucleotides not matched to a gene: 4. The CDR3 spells CASSPRTSGRNEQFF. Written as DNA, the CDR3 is TGTGCCAGCAGCCCACGGACTAGCGGGAGGAATGAGCAGTTCTTC.

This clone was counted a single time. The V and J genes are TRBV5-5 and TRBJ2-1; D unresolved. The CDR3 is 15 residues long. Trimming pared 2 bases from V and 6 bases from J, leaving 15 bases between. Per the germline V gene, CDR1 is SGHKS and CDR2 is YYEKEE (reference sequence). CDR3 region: CASSLRESVINEQFF. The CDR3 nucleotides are TGTGCCAGCAGCTTACGTGAGTCGGTTATCAATGAGCAGTTCTTC.

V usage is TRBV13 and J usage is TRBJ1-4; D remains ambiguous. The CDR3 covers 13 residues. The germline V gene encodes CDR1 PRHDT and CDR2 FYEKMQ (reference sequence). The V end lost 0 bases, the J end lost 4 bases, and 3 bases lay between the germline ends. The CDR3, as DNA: TGTGCCAGCAGCTTAGGAGTTAATGAAAAACTGTTTTTT. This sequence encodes CASSLGVNEKLFF.

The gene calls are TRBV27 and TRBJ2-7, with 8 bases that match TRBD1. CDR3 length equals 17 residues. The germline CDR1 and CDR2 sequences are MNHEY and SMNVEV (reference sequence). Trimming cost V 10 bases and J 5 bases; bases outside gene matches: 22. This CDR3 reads CATRDRDRLDSSHEQYF. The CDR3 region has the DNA TGTGCCACCCGAGACCGGGACAGGTTGGATTCGAGTCACGAGCAGTACTTC.

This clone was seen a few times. CDR3 loop: CASSGDRDNSYEQYF. The CDR3 nucleotides are TGTGCCAGCAGCGGAGACCGGGACAACTCCTACGAGCAGTACTTC. V is TRBV9 and J is TRBJ2-7, with a weak D call TRBD1 (6 bases). Germline V gene sequence: CDR1 SGDLS, CDR2 YYNGEE. Trimming removed 3 bases from V and 0 bases from J, with 13 bases in between. The CDR3 has 15 residues.

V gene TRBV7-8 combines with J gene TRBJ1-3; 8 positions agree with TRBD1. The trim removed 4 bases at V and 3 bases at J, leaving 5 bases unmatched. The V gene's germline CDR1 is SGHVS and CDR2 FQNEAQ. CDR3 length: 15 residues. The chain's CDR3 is CASSSGRGLGNTIYF. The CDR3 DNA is TGTGCCAGCAGCTCCGGCAGGGGGCTTGGAAACACCATATATTTT.

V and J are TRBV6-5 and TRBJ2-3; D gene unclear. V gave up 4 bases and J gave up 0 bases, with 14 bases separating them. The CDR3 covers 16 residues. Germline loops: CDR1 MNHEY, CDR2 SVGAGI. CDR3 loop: CASSSAQPLSTDTQYF. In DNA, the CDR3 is TGTGCCAGCAGTTCCGCGCAGCCCCTGAGCACAGATACGCAGTATTTT.

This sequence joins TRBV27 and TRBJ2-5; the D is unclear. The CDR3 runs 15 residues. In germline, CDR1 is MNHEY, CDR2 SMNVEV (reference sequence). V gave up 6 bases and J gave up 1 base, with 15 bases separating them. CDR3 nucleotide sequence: TGTGCCAGCAGCAACCAAGTAGGGCCCCAAGAGACCCAGTACTTC. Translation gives CASSNQVGPQETQYF.

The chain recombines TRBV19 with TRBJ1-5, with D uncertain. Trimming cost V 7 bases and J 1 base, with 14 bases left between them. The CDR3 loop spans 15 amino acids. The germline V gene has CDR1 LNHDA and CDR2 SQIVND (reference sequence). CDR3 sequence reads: CASTYVGESNQPQHF. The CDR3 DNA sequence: TGTGCCAGTACCTACGTCGGGGAAAGCAATCAGCCCCAGCATTTT.

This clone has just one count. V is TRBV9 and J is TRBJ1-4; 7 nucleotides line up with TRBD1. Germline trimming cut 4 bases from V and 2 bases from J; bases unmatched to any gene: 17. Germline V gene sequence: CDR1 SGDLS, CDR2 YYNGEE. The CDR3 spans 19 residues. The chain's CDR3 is CASSRSNVLPGGTNEKLFF. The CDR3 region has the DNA TGTGCCAGCAGCCGGTCAAATGTTTTACCAGGGGGGACTAATGAAAAACTGTTTTTT.

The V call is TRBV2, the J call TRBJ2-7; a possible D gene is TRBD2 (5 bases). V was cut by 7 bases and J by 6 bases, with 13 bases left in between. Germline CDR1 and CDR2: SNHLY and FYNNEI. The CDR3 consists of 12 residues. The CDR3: CASIANLGEQYF. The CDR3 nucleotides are TGTGCCAGCATAGCGAATCTAGGCGAGCAGTACTTC.